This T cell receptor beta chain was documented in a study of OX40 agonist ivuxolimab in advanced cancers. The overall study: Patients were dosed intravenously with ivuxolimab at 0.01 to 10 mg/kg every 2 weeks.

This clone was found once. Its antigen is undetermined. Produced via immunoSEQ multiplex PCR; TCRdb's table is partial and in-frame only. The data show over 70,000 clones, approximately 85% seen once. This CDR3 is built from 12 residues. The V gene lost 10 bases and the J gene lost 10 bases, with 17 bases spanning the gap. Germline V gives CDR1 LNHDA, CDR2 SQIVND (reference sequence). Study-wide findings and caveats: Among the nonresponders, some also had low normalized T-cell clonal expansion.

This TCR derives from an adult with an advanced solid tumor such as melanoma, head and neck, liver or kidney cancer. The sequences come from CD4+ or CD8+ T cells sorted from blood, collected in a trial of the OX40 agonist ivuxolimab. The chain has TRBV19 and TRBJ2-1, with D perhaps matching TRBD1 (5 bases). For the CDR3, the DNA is TGTGCCACCAGGGCGGAAGGAAGGGAGCAGTTCTTC. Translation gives CATRAEGREQFF.